The present T cell receptor beta chain was sequenced within a study of response to subunit inactivated influenza vaccine. Study results and caveats: The study's authors posited that every seasonal influenza vaccination enlists few new T cells.

The CDR3 consists of 17 residues. Germline CDR1 DFQATT, CDR2 SNEGSKA (reference sequence). The V and J ends lost 2 bases and 1 base respectively, with 20 bases between them. Details on this clonotype: Its cognate antigen is unknown.

TCRdb used MiXCR to reprocess the RT-PCR reads, holding one entry per CDR3 protein. The sample has about 530,000 distinct CDR3 sequences, about an eighth seen once. J is TRBJ2-5 and V is TRBV20-1; possibly TRBD2 for D (6 bases). The sequence was obtained from a man aged 50-60 years who received an inactivated influenza vaccine. Sequenced here: PBMCs from blood, sampled on the day of vaccination. The CDR3 sequence: CSARPRGSGTVQETQYF. DNA of the CDR3: TGCAGTGCTAGACCACGCGGTAGCGGAACCGTCCAAGAGACCCAGTACTTC.